This T cell receptor beta chain was sequenced in a study of OX40 agonist ivuxolimab in advanced cancers. Study-level background: While on treatment, patients had intravenous ivuxolimab at 0.01 to 10 mg/kg every 2 weeks. A mean age of around 63 years, range about 20 to 85, was recorded, and 82.7% were male. Eligibility admitted prior anti-PD-1, anti-PD-L1 or anti-CTLA-4 therapy; 35% to 40% had some.

Here immunoSEQ multiplex PCR was the method, and the copy in TCRdb shows in-frame clones only, minus some. The sample has tens of thousands of clones, 75% to 90% seen once; the top ten hold approximately 31%. V was pared by 6 bases and J by 0 bases, with 14 bases between. This CDR3 region has 15 residues. Germline V gene data show CDR1 as MRHNA and CDR2 as SNTAGT. This TCR was recovered from an adult with an advanced solid tumor such as melanoma, head and neck, liver or kidney cancer. Sequences were derived from CD4+ or CD8+ T cells sorted from blood, sampled in a trial of the OX40 agonist ivuxolimab. The chain uses TRBV6-4 and TRBJ1-1, with D tentatively TRBD1 (5 bases). CDR3 in amino acids: CASSETASLNTEAFF. CDR3 nucleotides: TGTGCCAGCAGCGAGACAGCTAGTTTGAACACTGAAGCTTTCTTT.